One and the same sample provided the 10 T cell receptor beta chains below, sequenced in a study of OX40 agonist ivuxolimab in advanced cancers. Sequencing used immunoSEQ multiplex PCR; TCRdb keeps in-frame clones, though not all of them. The table lists some 41,000 clones, around nine tenths of them singletons. Sequencing used CD4+ or CD8+ T cells sorted from blood, obtained in a trial of the OX40 agonist ivuxolimab. Source of these receptors: an adult with an advanced solid tumor such as melanoma, head and neck, liver or kidney cancer.

The rearrangement uses TRBV5-4 and TRBJ1-1; D is undetermined. Trimming stripped 3 bases from V and 6 bases from J, with 15 bases between. Germline lookup yields CDR1 SGHNT and CDR2 YYREEE (reference sequence). The CDR3 has 14 residues. CDR3 amino acids: CASSSSIEGPEAFF. The CDR3 DNA reads as TGTGCCAGCAGCTCCTCGATTGAGGGCCCTGAAGCTTTCTTT.

The genes are TRBV6-4 and TRBJ2-4, with 9 bases identical to TRBD1. There are 19 residues in the CDR3. V gave up 4 bases and J gave up 1 base; unmatched junction bases: 14. Germline lookup yields CDR1 MRHNA and CDR2 SNTAGT. The CDR3 spells CASSAGTGYLDGAKNIQYF. DNA of the CDR3: TGTGCCAGCAGTGCCGGGACAGGGTATCTGGATGGTGCCAAAAACATTCAGTACTTC.

This clone was picked up one time. This chain links TRBV5-4 with TRBJ1-1; 7 bases map to TRBD1. The junction had 11 bases not matched to a gene; V was cut back by 4 bases and J by 5 bases. The CDR3 runs to 15 residues. Per the germline V gene, CDR1 is SGHNT and CDR2 is YYREEE (reference sequence). DNA for the CDR3: TGTGCCAGCAGCCCTGACAGGGAGTCGGGAACTGAAGCTTTCTTT. Translation gives CASSPDRESGTEAFF.

The chain recombines TRBV9 with TRBJ2-2; 9 bases line up with TRBD1. V shed 4 bases and J 6 bases; nucleotides not matched to a gene: 7. Germline V lookup: CDR1 SGDLS, CDR2 YYNGEE. The length of the CDR3 is 15 residues. The CDR3 sequence is CASSQSGQGPGELFF. DNA for the CDR3: TGTGCCAGCAGCCAATCGGGACAGGGCCCCGGGGAGCTGTTTTTT.

Here the CDR3 reads CASSPPGTGRHEQYF. The DNA for the CDR3 is TGTGCCAGCAGTCCACCGGGGACAGGGAGGCACGAGCAGTACTTC. The J gene is TRBJ2-7, the V gene TRBV6-1; 9 nucleotides align to TRBD1. The CDR3 is 15 amino acids. V was clipped by 5 bases and J by 5 bases; unmatched bases: 10. Germline V CDR1 and CDR2: MNHNS, SASEGT.

V and J are TRBV6-5 and TRBJ1-2; 8 positions match TRBD1. In germline, CDR1 is MNHEY, CDR2 SVGAGI. This CDR3 region has 15 residues. Losses at the gene ends were 5 bases for V and 4 bases for J; bases not matched to a gene: 9. The CDR3 DNA reads as TGTGCCAGCAGTCCCTCAGGGGGCGGCGGCTATGGCTACACCTTC. Its translation: CASSPSGGGGYGYTF.

This chain connects TRBV5-1 to TRBJ2-4; D may be TRBD1 (6 bases). V was cut by 0 bases and J by 8 bases, with 18 bases left in between. CDR1 is SGHRS, CDR2 YFSETQ, per germline. The CDR3 totals 16 residues. The CDR3 nucleotides read TGCGCCAGCAGCTTGGACAGGTCGGGGCCAGGGGACATTCAGTACTTC. Translation: CASSLDRSGPGDIQYF.

The V call is TRBV9, the J call TRBJ1-3; tentative D call: TRBD1 (5 bases). Germline CDR1 reads SGDLS; CDR2 reads YYNGEE. Trimming took 3 bases from V and 0 from J, leaving 13 bases between them. The CDR3 is 16 amino acids. CDR3 loop: CASSARDASSGNTIYF. The CDR3 DNA reads TGTGCCAGCAGCGCCCGGGACGCCTCCTCTGGAAACACCATATATTTT.

The V and J genes are TRBV5-1 and TRBJ2-5; D gene unclear. TRBJ2-7 explains the end of the DNA better; the J call may be wrong. Per germline, CDR1 SGHRS and CDR2 YFSETQ. The CDR3 loop spans 15 amino acids. The CDR3 reads CASSPDPDGTYEQYF. CDR3 nucleotide sequence: TGCGCCAGCAGCCCCGACCCAGATGGGACCTACGAGCAGTACTTC.

J is TRBJ2-5 and V is TRBV28; D is unclear. This CDR3 has 13 amino acids. Looked up from germline, CDR1 is MDHEN and CDR2 is SYDVKM. V was shortened by 8 bases and J by 5 bases, with 15 bases between the two germline ends. The chain's CDR3 is CASHSVFGETQYF. The CDR3 DNA sequence: TGTGCCAGCCACTCCGTATTCGGGGAGACCCAGTACTTC.